What follows are 32 T cell receptor beta chains derived from one specimen sequenced in a study of blood T cell repertoires in COVID-19. TCRdb's copy holds only in-frame clones and misses some; the assay was immunoSEQ multiplex PCR. The table shows about 300,000 clones, with around 80% occurring only once. Sequences were obtained from peripheral blood. The receptors stem from a woman between 50 and 59 years old with acute or convalescent COVID-19.

The chain employs TRBV28 and TRBJ2-2, with unresolved D. CDR1 MDHEN and CDR2 SYDVKM come from the germline V gene. The CDR3 spans 12 residues. V was trimmed by 7 bases and J by 2 bases, leaving 5 bases between them. CDR3 region: CASNKNTGELFF. The CDR3 region has the DNA TGTGCCAGCAACAAAAACACCGGGGAGCTGTTTTTT.

The table lists this clone with a count of one. This chain joins TRBV5-6 and TRBJ2-7; possible D gene TRBD2, 6 bases. This CDR3 comprises 13 residues. The ends were cut back, 4 bases at V and 7 bases at J, with 15 bases in the middle. Germline loops: CDR1 SGHDT, CDR2 YYEEEE. CDR3: CASSPSVAGEQYV. CDR3 DNA: TGTGCCAGCAGCCCCTCAGTCGCGGGAGAGCAGTACGTC.

This sequence joins TRBV19 and TRBJ1-2; a weak D match, TRBD1 (6 bases). Germline CDR1 reads LNHDA; CDR2 reads SQIVND (reference sequence). The CDR3 consists of 14 residues. V lost 5 bases and J 5 bases, leaving 15 bases between the germline ends. CDR3 DNA sequence: TGTGCCAGTAGTCCCAGAGGGGGAGATTATGGCTACACCTTC. Translated: CASSPRGGDYGYTF.

The chain joins TRBV6-6 to TRBJ1-5, with TRBD1 identical over 8 bases. The V and J ends lost 4 bases and 3 bases, in that order; junction bases with no gene match: 2. The CDR3 consists of 14 residues. CDR1 and CDR2 from the germline V gene are MNHNY and SVGAGI (reference sequence). The DNA for the CDR3 is TGTGCCAGCAGTTCAGGGGGCTTCAATCAGCCCCAGCATTTT. Its translation is CASSSGGFNQPQHF.

For the CDR3, the DNA is TGCGCCAGCAGCCCCCCCACTTCTTACAATGAGCAGTTCTTC. Its translation: CASSPPTSYNEQFF. The rearrangement uses TRBV5-1 and TRBJ2-1; D remains ambiguous. Germline V gives CDR1 SGHRS, CDR2 YFSETQ. The V gene lost 4 bases and the J gene lost 4 bases, with 12 bases spanning the gap. The CDR3 consists of 14 residues.

The chain is built from TRBV5-1 and TRBJ1-2, with 7 bases that match TRBD1. The V gene end was trimmed by 4 bases and the J gene end by 8 bases; junction bases not matched to a gene: 8. The CDR3 sequence is 13 residues long. Germline CDR1 and CDR2: SGHRS and YFSETQ. CDR3 sequence: CASSPQGTGGYTF. CDR3 nucleotides: TGCGCCAGCAGCCCACAGGGGACGGGAGGCTACACCTTC.

The genes are TRBV28 and TRBJ2-5, with D perhaps TRBD1 (7 bases). Germline V gene sequence: CDR1 MDHEN, CDR2 SYDVKM. This CDR3 comprises 13 residues. V lost 6 bases and J lost 4, with 12 bases in between. The CDR3 is CASRRQGGETQYF. CDR3 DNA: TGTGCCAGCAGGAGACAGGGAGGAGAGACCCAGTACTTC. The full variable domain, with the rest looked up from reference TRBV28 and TRBJ2-5, is DVKVTQSSRYLVKRTGEKVFLECVQDMDHENMFWYRQDPGLGLRLIYFSYDVKMKEKGDIPEGYSVSREKKERFSLILESASTNQTSMYLCASRRQGGETQYFGPGTRLLVL.

This chain uses TRBV5-1 with TRBJ1-2; 11 nucleotides match TRBD1. Germline V gene data show CDR1 as SGHRS and CDR2 as YFSETQ. The CDR3 consists of 13 residues. Germline trimming cut 4 bases from V and 7 bases from J; bases unmatched to any gene: 3. Here the CDR3 reads CASSPGTGGGYTF. In nucleotides, the CDR3 is TGCGCCAGCAGCCCCGGGACAGGGGGTGGCTACACCTTC.

This chain connects TRBV7-9 to TRBJ2-7, with 11 bases matching TRBD2. CDR1 and CDR2 from the germline V gene are SEHNR and FQNEAQ (reference sequence). CDR3 length equals 15 residues. The V and J ends lost 1 base and 6 bases, in that order; junction bases with no gene match: 5. The CDR3 loop reads CASSLDGTSGLEQYV. The CDR3 DNA sequence: TGTGCCAGCAGCTTAGATGGGACTAGCGGCCTCGAGCAGTACGTC.

This clone was seen more than once but under ten times. This chain links TRBV19 with TRBJ1-2, with 9 bases that match TRBD1. This CDR3 has 14 residues. Germline CDR1 reads LNHDA; CDR2 reads SQIVND (reference sequence). With 5 bases clipped from V and 3 bases from J, the junction kept 4 bases outside the gene matches. CDR3 amino acids: CASSYRGQDYGYTF. The CDR3 DNA reads as TGTGCCAGTAGTTACAGGGGGCAAGACTATGGCTACACCTTC.

The chain combines TRBV12-3 or TRBV12-4 with TRBJ1-3; 9 nucleotides line up with TRBD1. CDR3 length equals 13 residues. V lost 6 bases, J lost 7 bases, and 4 bases stayed unmatched. The CDR3 nucleotides read TGTGCCAGCAGGTCGGGACAGGGTAACACCATATATTTT. Translation: CASRSGQGNTIYF.

The gene calls are TRBV19 and TRBJ1-1; D is uncertain. The V end lost 3 bases, the J end lost 1 base, and 15 bases lay between the germline ends. The length of the CDR3 is 16 residues. Germline CDR1 reads LNHDA; CDR2 reads SQIVND (reference sequence). CDR3 sequence: CASSMFGQAKNTEAFF. For the CDR3, the DNA is TGTGCCAGTAGTATGTTTGGGCAGGCTAAGAACACTGAAGCTTTCTTT.

The CDR3 sequence is CASSYSGFGGISTDTQYF. The DNA for the CDR3 is TGTGCCAGCAGTTACTCGGGCTTTGGGGGGATAAGCACAGATACGCAGTATTTT. The rearrangement uses TRBV6-2 or TRBV6-3 and TRBJ2-3; TRBD2 is a possible D gene (6 bases). V lost 0 bases to trimming and J lost 0 bases, with 16 bases between them. Germline V gene lookup returns CDR1 MNHEY and CDR2 SVGEGT. CDR3 length: 18 residues.

The chain recombines TRBV5-1 with TRBJ2-2; 10 bases agree with TRBD2. The CDR3 contains 16 residues. CDR1 SGHRS and CDR2 YFSETQ come from the germline V gene. J was trimmed by 5 bases and V by 1 base; bases with no gene match: 5. This CDR3 reads CASSLFLAGVTGELFF. CDR3 nucleotide sequence: TGCGCCAGCAGCTTGTTTCTAGCGGGAGTGACCGGGGAGCTGTTTTTT. Drawing the rest from reference TRBV5-1 and TRBJ2-2, the complete variable domain is KAGVTQTPRYLIKTRGQQVTLSCSPISGHRSVSWYQQTPGQGLQFLFEYFSETQRNKGNFPGRFSGRQFSNSRSEMNVSTLELGDSALYLCASSLFLAGVTGELFFGEGSRLTVL.

The V call is TRBV6-5, the J call TRBJ2-7, with D hard to call. V lost 6 bases and J 0 bases, leaving 12 bases between the germline ends. In germline, CDR1 is MNHEY, CDR2 SVGAGI. This CDR3 comprises 14 residues. CDR3: CASSAARSSYEQYV. Written as DNA, the CDR3 is TGTGCCAGCAGCGCGGCACGGAGCTCCTACGAGCAGTACGTC.

This clone was found a few times. The CDR3: CASSLVIVASGSTDTQYF. For the CDR3, the DNA is TGCGCCAGCAGCTTGGTAATAGTTGCTAGCGGAAGCACAGATACGCAGTATTTT. The V call is TRBV5-1, the J call TRBJ2-3; TRBD2 matches at 7 bases. CDR3 size: 18 residues. The ends lost 0 bases at V and 0 bases at J; junction bases unmatched: 10. Germline V gives CDR1 SGHRS, CDR2 YFSETQ.

This chain connects TRBV24-1 to TRBJ2-5; no firm D call. The CDR3 sequence is 13 residues long. Per the germline V gene, CDR1 is KGHDR and CDR2 is SFDVKD. The ends were cut back, 3 bases at V and 4 bases at J, with 8 bases in the middle. CDR3 residues: CATSDTVIETQYF. The CDR3 nucleotides read TGTGCCACCAGTGATACAGTTATAGAGACCCAGTACTTC.

This chain connects TRBV2 to TRBJ1-2; 8 bases are shared with TRBD1. V lost 3 bases to trimming and J lost 4 bases; unmatched junction nucleotides: 4. Germline values: CDR1 SNHLY, CDR2 FYNNEI. The CDR3 is 14 residues long. Here the CDR3 reads CASSDRGQSYGYTF. In DNA, the CDR3 is TGTGCCAGCAGTGACAGGGGGCAGAGCTATGGCTACACCTTC.

This clone turned up a few times. The rearrangement links TRBV20-1 to TRBJ1-5; tentative D call: TRBD1 (5 bases). The CDR3 contains 14 residues. Germline loops: CDR1 DFQATT, CDR2 SNEGSKA (reference sequence). V was clipped by 3 bases and J by 5 bases, with 14 bases between them. CDR3 DNA: TGCAGTGCTAGTGTGGGGACTGATGATCAGCCCCAGCATTTT. This codes for CSASVGTDDQPQHF.

This chain joins TRBV19 and TRBJ1-2; D is possibly TRBD1 (5 bases). CDR3 length equals 15 residues. V lost 6 bases, J lost 4 bases, and 18 bases lay in between. Germline CDR1 reads LNHDA; CDR2 reads SQIVND (reference sequence). CDR3 amino acids: CASSMRDGSFYGYTF. The CDR3 nucleotides read TGTGCCAGTAGCATGCGGGACGGTAGTTTCTATGGCTACACCTTC.

This clone was counted many times. This chain joins TRBV3-1 (or the pseudogene TRBV3-2) and TRBJ1-2; 10 bases agree with TRBD1. This CDR3 is built from 14 residues. Germline CDR1 is LGHDT and CDR2 is YNNKEL (reference sequence). V lost 3 bases, J lost 8 bases, and 6 bases stayed unmatched. The CDR3 sequence: CASSHMTGGEGYTF. CDR3 coding DNA: TGTGCCAGCAGCCATATGACAGGGGGCGAGGGCTACACCTTC.

CDR3 region: CASSLGWAGGKTEAFF. In DNA, the CDR3 is TGTGCCAGCAGCTTAGGGTGGGCAGGGGGTAAAACTGAAGCTTTCTTT. This chain connects TRBV11-2 to TRBJ1-1; TRBD1 aligns across 7 bases. Germline V gene lookup returns CDR1 SGHAT and CDR2 FQNNGV. The CDR3 loop spans 16 amino acids. V shed 1 base, J shed 5 bases, and the junction held 10 bases outside the gene matches. The full variable domain, rest sourced from reference TRBV11-2 and TRBJ1-1, is EAGVAQSPRYKIIEKRQSVAFWCNPISGHATLYWYQQILGQGPKLLIQFQNNGVVDDSQLPKDRFSAERLKGVDSTLKIQPAKLEDSAVYLCASSLGWAGGKTEAFFGQGTRLTVV.

The chain is built from TRBV13 and TRBJ1-3, with TRBD1 matching over 7 bases. The CDR3 length is 15 residues. With 7 bases clipped from V and 2 bases from J, the junction kept 8 bases outside the gene matches. Germline CDR1 PRHDT, CDR2 FYEKMQ (reference sequence). CDR3: CASTSGGTAGNTIYF. The CDR3 coding sequence is TGTGCCAGCACGTCGGGCGGGACAGCTGGAAACACCATATATTTT.

The rearrangement uses TRBV6-6 and TRBJ1-4, with D possibly being TRBD1 (5 bases). The germline gives CDR1 MNHNY, CDR2 SVGAGI (reference sequence). The V end lost 0 bases, the J end lost 13 bases, and 18 bases lay between the germline ends. The CDR3 has 15 residues. This chain's CDR3 is CASSYSRESGPGLFF. In nucleotides, the CDR3 is TGTGCCAGCAGTTACTCCCGGGAGTCAGGGCCAGGACTGTTTTTT.

The rearrangement joins TRBV12-3 or TRBV12-4 to TRBJ2-1; 10 positions match TRBD2. Losses at the gene ends were 6 bases for V and 7 bases for J; bases not matched to a gene: 3. The CDR3 extends over 13 amino acids. The CDR3 DNA reads TGTGCCAGCAGCCTGACTAGCGGGAATGAGCAGTTCTTC. Its translation: CASSLTSGNEQFF.

The chain links TRBV20-1 to TRBJ2-1; 7 bases match TRBD2. The CDR3 runs 15 residues. J was trimmed by 4 bases and V by 3 bases; bases with no gene match: 9. From germline, CDR1 is DFQATT and CDR2 SNEGSKA (reference sequence). The CDR3 sequence is CSASNRASGYNEQFF. CDR3 bases: TGCAGTGCTAGTAATCGAGCTAGCGGTTACAATGAGCAGTTCTTC.

The chain combines TRBV24-1 with TRBJ2-2; TRBD2 agrees at 15 bases. Unmatched junction bases numbered 7, after V lost 3 bases and J lost 6 bases. This CDR3 has 18 residues. Germline-derived CDR1 and CDR2 are KGHDR and SFDVKD. This CDR3 reads CATSDPGLAGGTSGELFF. As DNA, the CDR3 is TGTGCCACCAGTGATCCGGGACTAGCGGGGGGTACATCCGGGGAGCTGTTTTTT.

The rearrangement links TRBV7-3 to TRBJ2-5; 8 nucleotides align to TRBD2. This CDR3 spans 15 amino acids. With 1 base clipped from V and 4 bases from J, the junction kept 5 bases outside the gene matches. Germline lookup yields CDR1 SGHTA and CDR2 FQGTGA. The DNA for the CDR3 is TGTGCCAGCAGCTTAAGACCGGGAGGGAGAGAGACCCAGTACTTC. This translates into CASSLRPGGRETQYF.

V gene TRBV5-8 combines with J gene TRBJ2-7; 7 bases align to TRBD1. The V gene's germline CDR1 is SGHTS and CDR2 YDEGEE. Trimming cost V 0 bases and J 3 bases; bases outside gene matches: 3. The CDR3 covers 14 residues. CDR3 region: CASSLGQGGYEQYF. For the CDR3, the DNA is TGTGCCAGCAGCTTGGGACAGGGCGGCTACGAGCAGTACTTC.

This clone has just one count. The gene calls are TRBV25-1 and TRBJ1-3, with 8 bases identical to TRBD1. The CDR3 is made up of 15 amino acids. Germline CDR1 is MGHDK and CDR2 is SYGVNS. Trimming took 6 bases from V and 0 from J; bases not matched to a gene: 4. The CDR3 is CASRGTGLSGNTIYF. CDR3 DNA: TGTGCCAGCAGAGGGACAGGACTCTCTGGAAACACCATATATTTT.

The chain has TRBV6-2 or TRBV6-3 and TRBJ1-2; possibly TRBD1 for D (5 bases). CDR3 length: 13 amino acids. V dropped 2 bases and J dropped 4 bases, with 8 bases sitting between them. Looked up from germline, CDR1 is MNHEY and CDR2 is SVGEGT. Here the CDR3 reads CASSYDGAYGYTF. CDR3 coding DNA: TGTGCCAGCAGTTACGATGGGGCCTATGGCTACACCTTC.

V and J are TRBV15 and TRBJ1-4; D is uncertain. Germline V lookup: CDR1 LNHNV, CDR2 YYDKDF (reference sequence). The CDR3 is 15 residues long. Between the trimmed V and J ends, which lost 0 bases and 0 bases, there was a span of 5 bases. In nucleotides, the CDR3 is TGTGCCACCAGCAGAGATCTAACAACTAATGAAAAACTGTTTTTT. Amino acid sequence: CATSRDLTTNEKLFF. The full variable domain, completed using reference TRBV15 and TRBJ1-4, is DAMVIQNPRYQVTQFGKPVTLSCSQTLNHNVMYWYQQKSSQAPKLLFHYYDKDFNNEADTPDNFQSRRPNTSFCFLDIRSPGLGDTAMYLCATSRDLTTNEKLFFGSGTQLSVL.